Listed below are T cell receptor beta chains from one sample, sequenced in a study of blood T cell repertoires in COVID-19. Clones were sequenced by immunoSEQ multiplex PCR, and TCRdb holds only the in-frame ones, with some missing. The sample has 100,000 to 150,000 clones, about 91% seen once. Sequencing used peripheral blood. The receptors derive from a man aged 50-60 years with acute or convalescent COVID-19. Each CDR3 is given with its conserved first and last residue. D genes are given only for firm matches. Expanded clones get a size class; other rows say once, few or many, or leave the size out.

j_call: TRBJ1-4; clone_size: .; d_call: .; v_call: TRBV2; cdr3_aa: CASYSNEKLFF; cdr3_nt: TGTGCCTCGTACTCTAATGAAAAACTGTTTTTT
j_call: TRBJ1-1; clone_size: .; d_call: .; v_call: TRBV5-6; cdr3_aa: CASSLRVVGAFF; cdr3_nt: TGTGCCAGCAGCTTGCGTGTTGTTGGCGCTTTCTTT
j_call: TRBJ2-6; clone_size: .; d_call: .; v_call: TRBV2; cdr3_aa: CASSERQVLTGANVLTF; cdr3_nt: TGTGCCAGCAGTGAGAGACAGGTACTCACTGGGGCCAACGTCCTGACTTTC
j_call: TRBJ2-7; clone_size: .; d_call: .; v_call: TRBV3-1/TRBV3-2; cdr3_aa: CASSQSTSATYEQYF; cdr3_nt: TGTGCCAGCAGCCAATCGACTAGTGCCACCTACGAGCAGTACTTC
j_call: TRBJ1-1; clone_size: few; d_call: TRBD1; v_call: TRBV18; cdr3_aa: CASSRQGRDTEAFF; cdr3_nt: TGTGCCAGCTCAAGACAGGGTAGGGACACTGAAGCTTTCTTT
j_call: TRBJ2-6; clone_size: .; d_call: TRBD2; v_call: TRBV19; cdr3_aa: CASSFIRGDSGANVLTF; cdr3_nt: TGTGCCAGTAGTTTCATCCGGGGGGATTCTGGGGCCAACGTCCTGACTTTC
j_call: TRBJ1-1; clone_size: .; d_call: .; v_call: TRBV4-1; cdr3_aa: CAADGGTEAFF; cdr3_nt: TGCGCTGCGGACGGGGGCACTGAAGCTTTCTTT
j_call: TRBJ1-2; clone_size: .; d_call: TRBD1; v_call: TRBV6-4; cdr3_aa: CASSVEDGQGAGYTF; cdr3_nt: TGTGCCAGCAGTGTCGAAGACGGACAGGGGGCGGGCTACACCTTC
j_call: TRBJ1-1; clone_size: .; d_call: .; v_call: TRBV6-1; cdr3_aa: CASSEGFRAGEAFF; cdr3_nt: TGTGCCAGCAGTGAAGGGTTCAGGGCTGGTGAAGCTTTCTTT
j_call: TRBJ2-2; clone_size: few; d_call: TRBD2; v_call: TRBV9; cdr3_aa: CASSPSGGALSGELFF; cdr3_nt: TGTGCCAGCAGCCCTAGCGGGGGGGCCTTGAGCGGGGAGCTGTTTTTT
j_call: TRBJ2-7; clone_size: .; d_call: TRBD2; v_call: TRBV3-1/TRBV3-2; cdr3_aa: CASSRLAGGIYEQYF; cdr3_nt: TGTGCCAGCAGCCGACTAGCGGGGGGAATCTACGAGCAGTACTTC
j_call: TRBJ1-2; clone_size: .; d_call: .; v_call: TRBV5-1; cdr3_aa: CASSTHGEGGYTF; cdr3_nt: TGCGCCAGCAGCACCCACGGGGAAGGGGGCTACACCTTC
j_call: TRBJ1-2; clone_size: .; d_call: .; v_call: TRBV6-5; cdr3_aa: CASSPQGYGYTF; cdr3_nt: TGTGCCAGCAGTCCACAGGGCTATGGCTACACCTTC
j_call: TRBJ2-5; clone_size: .; d_call: TRBD1; v_call: TRBV18; cdr3_aa: CASSPLLRGTGIETQYF; cdr3_nt: TGTGCCAGCTCACCATTGCTCCGCGGGACAGGGATAGAGACCCAGTACTTC
j_call: TRBJ2-1; clone_size: .; d_call: .; v_call: TRBV11-2; cdr3_aa: CASSSLLGASYNEQFF; cdr3_nt: TGTGCCAGCAGCTCCTTATTAGGGGCCTCCTACAATGAGCAGTTCTTC
j_call: TRBJ2-3; clone_size: .; d_call: .; v_call: TRBV27; cdr3_aa: CASSLSRLDTQYF; cdr3_nt: TGTGCCAGCAGTTTATCGAGACTAGATACGCAGTATTTT
j_call: TRBJ1-2; clone_size: .; d_call: .; v_call: TRBV5-6; cdr3_aa: CASSFSGSGGYTF; cdr3_nt: TGTGCCAGCAGCTTTTCGGGATCCGGGGGCTACACCTTC
j_call: TRBJ1-2; clone_size: .; d_call: TRBD1; v_call: TRBV27; cdr3_aa: CASRNTGDYGYTF; cdr3_nt: TGTGCCAGCAGAAATACAGGGGACTATGGCTACACCTTC
j_call: TRBJ1-3; clone_size: .; d_call: TRBD1; v_call: TRBV6-5; cdr3_aa: CASSLWEGGRNTIYF; cdr3_nt: TGTGCCAGCAGCCTGTGGGAAGGGGGCAGAAACACCATATATTTT
j_call: TRBJ1-2; clone_size: .; d_call: .; v_call: TRBV5-1; cdr3_aa: CASDLTGSYGYTF; cdr3_nt: TGCGCCAGCGACCTTACAGGGTCCTATGGCTACACCTTC
j_call: TRBJ1-2; clone_size: .; d_call: .; v_call: TRBV9; cdr3_aa: CASSLPGGSGYGYTF; cdr3_nt: TGTGCCAGCAGCCTCCCGGGGGGCTCGGGGTATGGCTACACCTTC
j_call: TRBJ1-5; clone_size: once; d_call: .; v_call: TRBV11-2; cdr3_aa: CASSLDHRTATPQHF; cdr3_nt: TGTGCCAGCAGCTTAGATCATCGGACAGCTACACCCCAGCATTTT
j_call: TRBJ2-7; clone_size: .; d_call: .; v_call: TRBV7-9; cdr3_aa: CASSSGRGIEQYF; cdr3_nt: TGTGCCAGCAGCTCGGGCCGGGGGATCGAGCAGTACTTC
j_call: TRBJ2-7; clone_size: .; d_call: .; v_call: TRBV15; cdr3_aa: CATSDPGGRSYEQYF; cdr3_nt: TGTGCCACCAGCGACCCGGGGGGCCGCTCCTACGAGCAGTACTTC
j_call: TRBJ1-4; clone_size: .; d_call: .; v_call: TRBV28; cdr3_aa: CASSPHRGSDEKLFF; cdr3_nt: TGTGCCAGCAGTCCTCACCGGGGGAGTGATGAAAAACTGTTTTTT
j_call: TRBJ1-5; clone_size: .; d_call: .; v_call: TRBV20-1; cdr3_aa: CSASRTGDEKPQHF; cdr3_nt: TGCAGTGCTAGTAGAACAGGCGATGAAAAGCCCCAGCATTTT
j_call: TRBJ1-3; clone_size: .; d_call: TRBD1; v_call: TRBV7-2; cdr3_aa: CASSQEGARGNTIYF; cdr3_nt: TGTGCCAGCAGCCAAGAGGGGGCTCGCGGAAACACCATATATTTT
j_call: TRBJ2-3; clone_size: .; d_call: TRBD2; v_call: TRBV7-9; cdr3_aa: CASSPPGGRSTDTQYF; cdr3_nt: TGTGCCAGCAGCCCCCCAGGCGGGAGAAGCACAGATACGCAGTATTTT
j_call: TRBJ2-1; clone_size: .; d_call: TRBD2; v_call: TRBV28; cdr3_aa: CASRSPGAGGSKFF; cdr3_nt: TGTGCCAGCAGGTCCCCCGGGGCGGGAGGGTCTAAGTTCTTC
j_call: TRBJ1-4; clone_size: once; d_call: .; v_call: TRBV7-2; cdr3_aa: CASSRSVNEKLFF; cdr3_nt: TGTGCCAGCAGCCGCTCAGTTAATGAAAAACTGTTTTTT
j_call: TRBJ1-4; clone_size: .; d_call: .; v_call: TRBV4-1; cdr3_aa: CASSQVNGLATNEKLFF; cdr3_nt: TGCGCCAGCAGCCAAGTCAACGGACTTGCGACTAATGAAAAACTGTTTTTT
j_call: TRBJ2-7; clone_size: .; d_call: .; v_call: TRBV5-1; cdr3_aa: CASSSNRDNEQYF; cdr3_nt: TGCGCCAGCAGCTCAAACAGGGATAACGAGCAGTACTTC
j_call: TRBJ1-1; clone_size: .; d_call: TRBD1; v_call: TRBV7-2; cdr3_aa: CASSFTGGWTEAFF; cdr3_nt: TGTGCCAGCAGCTTTACAGGGGGCTGGACTGAAGCTTTCTTT
j_call: TRBJ1-4; clone_size: .; d_call: TRBD1; v_call: TRBV5-1; cdr3_aa: CASSFGQGNEKLFF; cdr3_nt: TGCGCCAGCAGCTTCGGACAGGGTAATGAAAAACTGTTTTTT
j_call: TRBJ2-1; clone_size: .; d_call: TRBD2; v_call: TRBV9; cdr3_aa: CASSLGTSGQNEQFF; cdr3_nt: TGTGCCAGCAGCTTGGGGACTAGCGGCCAGAATGAGCAGTTCTTC
j_call: TRBJ2-7; clone_size: once; d_call: TRBD2; v_call: TRBV5-4; cdr3_aa: CASSSTSDSYEQYF; cdr3_nt: TGTGCCAGCAGCTCTACTAGCGACTCCTACGAGCAGTACTTC
j_call: TRBJ1-5; clone_size: .; d_call: .; v_call: TRBV19; cdr3_aa: CASSAGGAGTLNQPQHF; cdr3_nt: TGTGCCAGTAGTGCGGGGGGGGCAGGGACCTTAAATCAGCCCCAGCATTTT
j_call: TRBJ1-2; clone_size: few; d_call: .; v_call: TRBV6-5; cdr3_aa: CASRRGGPADGYTF; cdr3_nt: TGTGCCAGCAGAAGGGGTGGACCGGCAGATGGCTACACCTTC
j_call: TRBJ2-2; clone_size: .; d_call: TRBD1; v_call: TRBV27; cdr3_aa: CASSPYRGLAGELFF; cdr3_nt: TGTGCCAGCAGTCCTTACAGGGGGCTGGCCGGGGAGCTGTTTTTT
j_call: TRBJ2-3; clone_size: few; d_call: .; v_call: TRBV27; cdr3_aa: CASSLTSTDTQYF; cdr3_nt: TGTGCCAGCAGTTTAACTAGCACAGATACGCAGTATTTT
j_call: TRBJ1-2; clone_size: .; d_call: TRBD1; v_call: TRBV11-2; cdr3_aa: CASSQSVQGPNYGYTF; cdr3_nt: TGTGCCAGCAGCCAAAGCGTACAGGGGCCTAACTATGGCTACACCTTC
j_call: TRBJ2-7; clone_size: .; d_call: .; v_call: TRBV5-5; cdr3_aa: CASSTRVDEQYF; cdr3_nt: TGTGCCAGCAGCACCAGGGTTGACGAGCAGTACTTC
j_call: TRBJ1-3; clone_size: .; d_call: .; v_call: TRBV5-1; cdr3_aa: CASSFGSTSGNTIYF; cdr3_nt: TGCGCCAGCAGCTTCGGGTCAACCTCTGGAAACACCATATATTTT
j_call: TRBJ1-2; clone_size: .; d_call: .; v_call: TRBV5-5; cdr3_aa: CASTPDSLGNGYTF; cdr3_nt: TGTGCCAGCACCCCCGACAGTCTTGGGAATGGCTACACCTTC
j_call: TRBJ1-1; clone_size: .; d_call: .; v_call: TRBV6-5; cdr3_aa: CASRWRGNTEAFF; cdr3_nt: TGTGCCAGCAGGTGGAGGGGGAACACTGAAGCTTTCTTT
j_call: TRBJ1-2; clone_size: .; d_call: .; v_call: TRBV5-4; cdr3_aa: CASSQFAGGADYGYTF; cdr3_nt: TGTGCCAGCTCCCAATTCGCGGGGGGCGCCGACTATGGCTACACCTTC
j_call: TRBJ2-4; clone_size: .; d_call: .; v_call: TRBV19; cdr3_aa: CASSLPDRPTIQYF; cdr3_nt: TGTGCCAGTAGCCTCCCTGACAGGCCTACCATTCAGTACTTC
j_call: TRBJ1-1; clone_size: once; d_call: TRBD1; v_call: TRBV29-1; cdr3_aa: CSVKGDSLNTEAFF; cdr3_nt: TGCAGCGTCAAAGGGGACAGCCTAAACACTGAAGCTTTCTTT
j_call: TRBJ1-3; clone_size: .; d_call: .; v_call: TRBV28; cdr3_aa: CASSPPTGLIDTIYF; cdr3_nt: TGTGCCAGCTCCCCCCCGACAGGTTTAATAGACACCATATATTTT
j_call: TRBJ1-3; clone_size: .; d_call: .; v_call: TRBV3-1/TRBV3-2; cdr3_aa: CASSRREARLGTSGNTIYF; cdr3_nt: TGTGCCAGCAGCCGGAGGGAGGCCAGGCTGGGTACGTCTGGAAACACCATATATTTT
j_call: TRBJ2-2; clone_size: .; d_call: .; v_call: TRBV28; cdr3_aa: CASSQLIGAGSGELFF; cdr3_nt: TGTGCCAGCAGCCAGTTGATAGGAGCGGGTTCCGGGGAGCTGTTTTTT
j_call: TRBJ2-7; clone_size: .; d_call: TRBD1; v_call: TRBV9; cdr3_aa: CASRGDRGVQAPYEQYF; cdr3_nt: TGTGCCAGCCGAGGGGACAGAGGGGTCCAGGCCCCCTACGAGCAGTACTTC